This T cell receptor (beta chain) was profiled in a study of CD8 T cells in Susac syndrome. Study results and limitations: As the study acknowledged, the number of individuals in its TCR sequencing and HLA analysis was relatively small.

Random hexamers primed reverse transcription of about 0.5 to 1 ug RNA. TCR beta CDR3 was amplified by immunoSEQ multiplex PCR. This amplification extended across 54 Vbeta and 13 Jbeta segments. TCRdb called the immunoSEQ multiplex PCR reads again in MiXCR, with one record for every CDR3 protein. Seen here are about 440,000 distinct CDR3 sequences, roughly 85% observed once, and the top ten hold about 0.1%. This clonotype was observed once. Antigen: not known. The CDR3 totals 15 residues. The V and J ends lost 3 bases and 7 bases, in that order; junction bases with no gene match: 7. Germline V CDR1 and CDR2: SGHRS, YFSETQ. CD8+ and CD4+ T cells from blood underwent TCR beta sequencing, which was carried out in a high-throughput format. Negative isolation was used for CD8+ and CD4+ T cells, and FACS enrichment was applied to TEMRA cells.

Sequencing was carried out using CD8+ T cells from PBMCs. This rearrangement joins TRBV5-1 to TRBJ1-4; 9 bases line up with TRBD1. The source is a human donor with multiple sclerosis. CDR3 coding DNA: TGCGCCAGCAGCTCGGAAGGACAGGGGAGTGAAAAACTGTTTTTT. Amino acid sequence: CASSSEGQGSEKLFF.